This TCR beta chain was documented in a study of blood T cells in healthy people across ages. Primers used in a second PCR of roughly 6 to 11 cycles were a sample-barcoded 5' primer and a J-beta primer mix. MiXCR was run by TCRdb on the 5' RACE reads, yielding one entry per CDR3 protein. The table includes 1.5 million to 2 million distinct CDR3 sequences, 28% detected once. Germline V gene data show CDR1 as DFQATT and CDR2 as SNEGSKA (reference sequence). The V gene end was trimmed by 0 bases and the J gene end by 5 bases; junction bases not matched to a gene: 9. The CDR3 is 15 amino acids. At least ten counts were recorded for this clonotype. Its specificity is not known. Study-wide results and caveats: Versus aged donors, long-lived donors had higher diversity and more naive CD4+ cells. For the donors, CMV status was unknown and possibly confounded expanded clonotype changes. The percentage of naive T cells correlated strongly with TCR beta diversity. Total diversity from one million sequenced T cells was likely underestimated.

This clonotype originated in a woman in her twenties or thirties in good health. Sequencing input: blood. The chain is built from TRBV20-1 and TRBJ2-7; 8 bases are a match to TRBD1. Written as DNA, the CDR3 is TGCAGTGCTAGAGACGGGCGGACAGGGATAAACGAGCAGTACTTC. Its protein product is CSARDGRTGINEQYF.